This T cell receptor (beta chain) was documented in a study of shared clonotypes between healthy human individuals. The sample holds a few counts of this clone. Relative to the germline gene, one junction end is altered; a read error may explain this. The CDR3 is made up of 15 amino acids. CDR1 is LNHNV and CDR2 is YYDKDF in the germline V gene (reference sequence). Caucasian adults living in Nashville, Tennessee, provided all samples. In unsorted samples, genomic DNA was obtained using 100 million or so PBMCs. Libraries were prepared by immunoSEQ multiplex PCR; TCRdb keeps only in-frame clonotypes and omits some of them. The sample lists around 500,000 clones, about 79% seen once, with 10% to 15% in the top ten.

The sequencing sample was made of PBMCs. The clonotype originates from a woman in her thirties or forties in good health. Some clones in this sample may be carry-over from other donors' samples. The chain links TRBV15 to TRBJ2-5; TRBD2 agrees at 9 bases. The CDR3 region is CATSRDPTSGETQYF. The CDR3 bases are TGCGCCACCAGCAGAGATCCGACTAGCGGAGAGACCCAGTACTTC. The variable domain in full, completed from reference TRBV15 and TRBJ2-5, reads DAMVIQNPRYQVTQFGKPVTLSCSQTLNHNVMYWYQQKSSQAPKLLFHYYDKDFNNEADTPDNFQSRRPNTSFCFLDIRSPGLGDTAMYLCATSRDPTSGETQYFGPGTRLLVL.